This section outlines one T cell receptor beta chain sequence together with its context. The record originates from a study of blood T cell repertoires in COVID-19. Across the whole study: Researchers got acute and convalescent COVID-19 samples from the United States, Italy and Spain.

How the authors handled the data: Reference gene primer amplification gave nucleated cell count estimates. Only in-frame clones appear in the TCRdb table, and some are missing; sequencing was by immunoSEQ multiplex PCR. V and J calls and clone size come straight from that table; D and trimming were deduced from the DNA. This table has about 250,000 clones, 82% appearing once. Sequenced: peripheral blood. The receptor comes from a woman older than 75 with active or convalescent COVID-19.

CDR3: CASSRERNTEAFF. In DNA, the CDR3 is TGTGCCAGCAGCCGGGAGAGGAACACTGAAGCTTTCTTT. The chain uses TRBV6-4 and TRBJ1-1; D unresolved. CDR3 length: 13 residues. Trimming shortened V by 6 bases and J by 1 base, and 9 bases separated the two germline ends. The germline gives CDR1 MRHNA, CDR2 SNTAGT.